A few counts support the clone carrying this T cell receptor (beta chain). Antigen specificity is unknown. One junction end disagrees with the germline gene, perhaps due to a read error. These data belong to a study of T cells in Graves' hyperthyroidism and ophthalmopathy. General observations from the study: Ophthalmopathy cases were set apart from stable hyperthyroidism by a 13 V-J model.

Amplification yielded TCR beta CDR3 regions, with RNA transcripts as the source. RT-PCR in the first round (using the HTBI primer set) targeted the TCR CDR3. TCRdb redid the calling of the multiplex PCR reads with MiXCR, one entry per CDR3 protein. This repertoire shows under 400,000 distinct CDR3 sequences, about 12% found once; its top ten account for less than 10%. The CDR3 length is 15 residues. From germline, CDR1 is SGHDN and CDR2 FVKESK. Absent ophthalmopathy progression within 18 months defined stable Graves' hyperthyroidism. The rearrangement joins TRBV14 to TRBJ2-7, with 9 bases aligning to TRBD1. The sample was blood. The receptor's source is a woman aged 18-29 years with Graves' hyperthyroidism. The DNA of the CDR3 is TGTGCCAGCAGCCTCGGACAGGGGAGCTCCTACGGGCAGTACTTC. This sequence encodes CASSLGQGSSYGQYF.